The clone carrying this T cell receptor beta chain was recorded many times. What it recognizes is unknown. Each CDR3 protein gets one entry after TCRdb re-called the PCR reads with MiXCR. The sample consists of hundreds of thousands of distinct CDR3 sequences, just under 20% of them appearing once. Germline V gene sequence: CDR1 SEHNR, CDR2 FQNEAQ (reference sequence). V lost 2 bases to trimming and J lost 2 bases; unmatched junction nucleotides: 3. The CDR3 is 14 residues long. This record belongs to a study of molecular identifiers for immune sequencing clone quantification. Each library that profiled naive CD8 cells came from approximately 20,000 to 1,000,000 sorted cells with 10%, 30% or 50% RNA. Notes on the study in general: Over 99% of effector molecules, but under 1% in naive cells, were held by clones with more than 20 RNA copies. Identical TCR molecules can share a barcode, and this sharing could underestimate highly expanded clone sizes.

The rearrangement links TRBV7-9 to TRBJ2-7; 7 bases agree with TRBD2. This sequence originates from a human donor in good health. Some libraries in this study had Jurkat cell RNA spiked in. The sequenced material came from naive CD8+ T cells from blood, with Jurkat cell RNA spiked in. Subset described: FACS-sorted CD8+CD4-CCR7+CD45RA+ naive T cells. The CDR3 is CASSLPGLPYEQYF. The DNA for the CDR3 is TGTGCCAGCAGCTTACCGGGACTACCCTACGAGCAGTACTTC.